This T cell receptor (beta chain) was recorded in a study of shared clonotypes between healthy human individuals. Turning to the study itself: Each donor's CD4 naive and CD4 memory cells filled three plates apiece, CD8 naive two, and CD8 memory one.

Method: immunoSEQ multiplex PCR; TCRdb's copy keeps in-frame clones and lacks some. The data contain about 1 million clones, about 76% of them singletons. The study enrolled healthy HIV-negative adults without recent acute infections or vaccinations as donors. Caucasian adults living in Nashville, Tennessee, provided all samples. The V gene's germline CDR1 is SNHLY and CDR2 FYNNEI. CDR3 size: 20 residues. The V gene end was trimmed by 6 bases and the J gene end by 0 bases; junction bases not matched to a gene: 16. The specimen sequenced was memory CD4+ T cells sorted from blood. The sample's subset: CD45RA-negative fraction. This rearrangement joins TRBV2 to TRBJ2-4; TRBD2 aligns across 11 bases. The receptor's source is a man between 18 and 35 years old in good health. In nucleotides, the CDR3 is TGTGCCAGCAGAGCCGACAGGGGTCTAGCGGGAGGTTCAGCCAAAAACATTCAGTACTTC. Translated, it gives CASRADRGLAGGSAKNIQYF.